This T cell receptor beta chain was sequenced for a study of blood T cell repertoires in COVID-19. Assay: immunoSEQ multiplex PCR; the TCRdb copy retains only in-frame clones and omits some. The sample gives roughly 260,000 clones, about 90% of which show up once; 2% to 3% is in the top ten. Looked up from germline, CDR1 is LGHNT and CDR2 is FRNRAP. The CDR3 is made up of 17 amino acids. V gave up 5 bases and J gave up 5 bases; unmatched junction bases: 15. V and J are TRBV12-5 and TRBJ1-2, with 9 positions matching TRBD1. The sequence came from a person under 35 with COVID-19, enrolled during active disease. Sample: peripheral blood. The DNA for the CDR3 is TGTGCTAGTGGTACAACCGGAACAGGGGGCCGGGGTTATGGCTACACCTTC. Its translation is CASGTTGTGGRGYGYTF.